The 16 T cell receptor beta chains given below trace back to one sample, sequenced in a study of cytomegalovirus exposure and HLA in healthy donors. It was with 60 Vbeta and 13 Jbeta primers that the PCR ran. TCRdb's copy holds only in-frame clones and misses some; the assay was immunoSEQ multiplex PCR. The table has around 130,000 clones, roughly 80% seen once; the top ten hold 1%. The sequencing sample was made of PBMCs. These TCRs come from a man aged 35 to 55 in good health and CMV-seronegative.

The CDR3 protein is CSVEGYRDNEQFF. DNA for the CDR3: TGCAGCGTTGAAGGATACCGAGACAATGAGCAGTTCTTC. The chain uses TRBV29-1 and TRBJ2-1; no clear D. Trimming stripped 1 base from V and 5 bases from J, with 9 bases between. In germline, CDR1 is SQVTM, CDR2 ANQGSEA. The length of the CDR3 is 13 residues.

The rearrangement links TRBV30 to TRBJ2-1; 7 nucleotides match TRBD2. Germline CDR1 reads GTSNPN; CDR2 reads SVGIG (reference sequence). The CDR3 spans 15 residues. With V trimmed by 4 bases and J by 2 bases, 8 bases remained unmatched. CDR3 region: CAWTVWGGPYNEQFF. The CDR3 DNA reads TGTGCCTGGACAGTATGGGGGGGTCCCTACAATGAGCAGTTCTTC.

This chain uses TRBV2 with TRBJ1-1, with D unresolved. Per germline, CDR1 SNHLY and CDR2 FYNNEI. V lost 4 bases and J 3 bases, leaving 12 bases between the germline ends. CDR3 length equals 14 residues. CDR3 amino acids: CASSVWEKDTEAFF. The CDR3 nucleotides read TGTGCCAGCAGTGTCTGGGAGAAGGACACTGAAGCTTTCTTT.

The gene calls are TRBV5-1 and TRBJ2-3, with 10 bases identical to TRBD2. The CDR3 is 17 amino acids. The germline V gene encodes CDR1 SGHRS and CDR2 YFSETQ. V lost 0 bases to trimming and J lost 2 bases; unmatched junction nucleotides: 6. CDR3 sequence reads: CASSLGGSGRPTDTQYF. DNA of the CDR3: TGCGCCAGCAGCTTGGGTGGTAGCGGGAGGCCCACAGATACGCAGTATTTT.

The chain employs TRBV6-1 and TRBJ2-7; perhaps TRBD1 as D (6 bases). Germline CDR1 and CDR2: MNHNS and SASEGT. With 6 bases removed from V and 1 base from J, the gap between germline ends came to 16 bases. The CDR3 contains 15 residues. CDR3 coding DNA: TGTGCCAGCAGGGGGGACCTCAGGGGATCCTACGAGCAGTACTTC. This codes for CASRGDLRGSYEQYF.

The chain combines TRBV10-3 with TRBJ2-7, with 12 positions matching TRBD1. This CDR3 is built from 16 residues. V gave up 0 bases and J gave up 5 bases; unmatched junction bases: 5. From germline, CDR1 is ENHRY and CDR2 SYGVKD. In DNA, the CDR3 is TGTGCCATCAGTGAGTCGGGGGGGACAGGGGGCAACGAGCAGTACTTC. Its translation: CAISESGGTGGNEQYF.

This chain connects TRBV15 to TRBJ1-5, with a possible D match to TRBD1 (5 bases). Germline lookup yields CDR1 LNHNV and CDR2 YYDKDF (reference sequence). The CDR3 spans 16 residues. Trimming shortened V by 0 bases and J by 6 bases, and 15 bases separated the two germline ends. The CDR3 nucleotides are TGTGCCACCAGCAGAGATAGCGGCAGGGCAGGTCAGCCCCAGCATTTT. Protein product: CATSRDSGRAGQPQHF.

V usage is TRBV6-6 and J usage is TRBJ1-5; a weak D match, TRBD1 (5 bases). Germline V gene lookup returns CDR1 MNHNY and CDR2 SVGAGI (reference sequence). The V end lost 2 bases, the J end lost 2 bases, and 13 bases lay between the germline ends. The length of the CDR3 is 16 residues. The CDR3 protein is CASSYVGGAGNQPQHF. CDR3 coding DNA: TGTGCCAGCAGTTACGTCGGGGGAGCAGGCAATCAGCCCCAGCATTTT.

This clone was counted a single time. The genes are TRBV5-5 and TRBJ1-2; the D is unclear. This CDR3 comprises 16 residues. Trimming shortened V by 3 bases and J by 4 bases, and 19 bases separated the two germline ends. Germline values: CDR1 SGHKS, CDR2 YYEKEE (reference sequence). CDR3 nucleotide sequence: TGTGCCAGCAGCTACAATACAGAATTCCGGGGCTATGGCTACACCTTC. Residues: CASSYNTEFRGYGYTF.

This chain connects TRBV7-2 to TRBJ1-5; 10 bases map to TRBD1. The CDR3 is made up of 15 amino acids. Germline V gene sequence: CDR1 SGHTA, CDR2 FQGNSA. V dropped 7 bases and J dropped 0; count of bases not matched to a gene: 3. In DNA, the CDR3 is TGTGCCAGCACCGGGACAGGGGATAGCAATCAGCCCCAGCATTTT. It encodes CASTGTGDSNQPQHF.

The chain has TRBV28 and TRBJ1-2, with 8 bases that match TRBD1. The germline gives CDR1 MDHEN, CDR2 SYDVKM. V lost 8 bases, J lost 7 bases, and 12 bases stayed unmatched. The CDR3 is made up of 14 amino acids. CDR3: CASGPQGAPRGYTF. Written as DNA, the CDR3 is TGTGCCAGCGGCCCCCAGGGGGCGCCCCGTGGCTACACCTTC.

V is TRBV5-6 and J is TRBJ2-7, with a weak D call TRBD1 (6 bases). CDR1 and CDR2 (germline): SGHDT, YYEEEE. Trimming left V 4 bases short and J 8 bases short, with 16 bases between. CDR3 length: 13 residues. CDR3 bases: TGTGCCAGCAGCGGGACACTGGCTACGCAGCAGTACTTC. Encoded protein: CASSGTLATQQYF.

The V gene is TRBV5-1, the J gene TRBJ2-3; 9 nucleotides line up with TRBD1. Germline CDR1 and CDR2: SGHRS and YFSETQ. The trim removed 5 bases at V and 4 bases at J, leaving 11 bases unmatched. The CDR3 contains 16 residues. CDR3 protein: CASRIRTGDHADTQYF. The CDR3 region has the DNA TGCGCCAGCAGGATTAGGACAGGGGACCATGCAGATACGCAGTATTTT. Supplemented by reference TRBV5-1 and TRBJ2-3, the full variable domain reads KAGVTQTPRYLIKTRGQQVTLSCSPISGHRSVSWYQQTPGQGLQFLFEYFSETQRNKGNFPGRFSGRQFSNSRSEMNVSTLELGDSALYLCASRIRTGDHADTQYFGPGTRLTVL.

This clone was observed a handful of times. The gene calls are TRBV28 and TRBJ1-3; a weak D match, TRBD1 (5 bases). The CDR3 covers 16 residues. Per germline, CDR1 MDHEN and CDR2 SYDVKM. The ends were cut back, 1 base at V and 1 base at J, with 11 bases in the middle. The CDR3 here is CASSLSGGLSGNTIYF. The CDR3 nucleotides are TGTGCCAGCAGTTTATCGGGGGGGTTATCTGGAAACACCATATATTTT.

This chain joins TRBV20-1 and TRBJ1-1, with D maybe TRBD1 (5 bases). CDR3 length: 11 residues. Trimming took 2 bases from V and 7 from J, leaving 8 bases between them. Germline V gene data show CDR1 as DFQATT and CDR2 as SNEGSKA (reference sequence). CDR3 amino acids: CSARRQGEAFF. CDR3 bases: TGCAGTGCTAGACGGCAGGGTGAAGCTTTCTTT.

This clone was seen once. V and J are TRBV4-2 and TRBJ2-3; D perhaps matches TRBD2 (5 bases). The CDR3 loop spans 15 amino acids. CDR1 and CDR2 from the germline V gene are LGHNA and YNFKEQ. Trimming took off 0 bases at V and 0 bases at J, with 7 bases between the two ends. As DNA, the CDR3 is TGTGCCAGCAGCCAAGATGGGAGTAGCACAGATACGCAGTATTTT. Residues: CASSQDGSSTDTQYF.